One and the same sample provided the 24 T cell receptor beta chains below, sequenced in a study of blood T cell repertoires in COVID-19. Data came from immunoSEQ multiplex PCR; TCRdb stores just in-frame clones and leaves some out. The sample consists of some 150,000 clones, approximately 80% of them appearing once. The sample consisted of peripheral blood. These receptor sequences come from a woman of 80 years or more with active or convalescent COVID-19.

The chain carries TRBV18 and TRBJ1-5; the match to TRBD1 covers 10 bases. This CDR3 is built from 15 residues. In germline, CDR1 is KGHSH, CDR2 LQKENI. Trimming took 4 bases from V and 4 from J; bases not matched to a gene: 4. The CDR3 DNA reads as TGTGCCAGCTCACTAGACAGGGGGCGGAATCAGCCCCAGCATTTT. The encoded protein is CASSLDRGRNQPQHF.

This chain joins TRBV18 and TRBJ1-2, with TRBD1 matching over 7 bases. Unmatched junction bases numbered 4, after V lost 6 bases and J lost 6 bases. The CDR3 totals 12 residues. Germline CDR1 reads KGHSH; CDR2 reads LQKENI. The CDR3 region is CASSTGTDGYTF. For the CDR3, the DNA is TGTGCCAGCTCGACCGGGACAGATGGCTACACCTTC.

This clone was found a few times. The CDR3 bases are TGTGCCAGCGCAGGACGGGGAGTCGAAGCTTTCTTT. It yields the protein CASAGRGVEAFF. This chain connects TRBV11-2 to TRBJ1-1; unclear D gene. CDR1 is SGHAT, CDR2 FQNNGV, per germline. There are 12 residues in the CDR3. The V and J ends lost 8 bases and 8 bases respectively, with 15 bases between them.

This clone appeared once. The rearrangement joins TRBV11-1 to TRBJ2-5; D perhaps matches TRBD2 (5 bases). The ends were cut back, 7 bases at V and 5 bases at J, with 23 bases in the middle. Germline V gives CDR1 SGHAT, CDR2 FQDESV (reference sequence). The CDR3 spans 16 residues. This chain's CDR3 is CASNTLGEGPAETQYF. The DNA of the CDR3 is TGTGCCAGCAACACCCTCGGCGAGGGCCCCGCCGAGACCCAGTACTTC.

V usage is TRBV6-1 and J usage is TRBJ1-2, with 7 nucleotides matching TRBD1. The germline V gene encodes CDR1 MNHNS and CDR2 SASEGT. The CDR3 covers 16 residues. The junction had 14 bases not matched to a gene; V was cut back by 6 bases and J by 4 bases. DNA of the CDR3: TGTGCCAGCAGGGAATCCGGGGACAGAAGAACCTATGGCTACACCTTC. Translated, it gives CASRESGDRRTYGYTF.

This sequence joins TRBV7-2 and TRBJ1-3; 11 nucleotides align to TRBD1. CDR3 size: 17 residues. Unmatched junction bases numbered 9, after V lost 4 bases and J lost 4 bases. Germline V lookup: CDR1 SGHTA, CDR2 FQGNSA. In nucleotides, the CDR3 is TGTGCCAGCAGCTATTATCTGGGACAGGGGGAAGGAAACACCATATATTTT. It yields the protein CASSYYLGQGEGNTIYF.

The chain has TRBV5-1 and TRBJ1-1, with 8 bases fitting TRBD1. The CDR3 covers 13 residues. Germline-derived CDR1 and CDR2 are SGHRS and YFSETQ. Unmatched junction bases numbered 1, after V lost 0 bases and J lost 6 bases. CDR3 protein: CASSLETGAEAFF. The CDR3 DNA reads as TGCGCCAGCAGCTTGGAGACAGGGGCTGAAGCTTTCTTT.

The chain carries TRBV28 and TRBJ2-7; possibly TRBD1 for D (6 bases). V lost 7 bases to trimming and J lost 3 bases, with 16 bases between them. This CDR3 contains 14 residues. From germline, CDR1 is MDHEN and CDR2 SYDVKM. In DNA, the CDR3 is TGTGCCAGCACCGAAAGAAGGGGGAACTACGAGCAGTACTTC. It is translated as CASTERRGNYEQYF.

The CDR3 sequence is CAISAPSGLSYEQYF. The CDR3, as DNA: TGTGCCATCAGTGCGCCTAGCGGACTCTCCTACGAGCAGTACTTC. V and J are TRBV10-3 and TRBJ2-7; TRBD2 matches 7 bases. CDR3 length: 15 residues. The V gene end was trimmed by 4 bases and the J gene end by 0 bases; junction bases not matched to a gene: 6. The germline V gene encodes CDR1 ENHRY and CDR2 SYGVKD.

V and J are TRBV7-9 and TRBJ2-2; the D gene is possibly TRBD1 (5 bases). The germline V gene has CDR1 SEHNR and CDR2 FQNEAQ (reference sequence). The CDR3 runs 16 residues. The germline V and J ends were trimmed by 6 bases and 1 base, with 15 bases remaining between them. The CDR3: CASSPQIQGNTGELFF. The CDR3 DNA follows: TGTGCCAGCAGTCCCCAAATCCAGGGGAACACCGGGGAGCTGTTTTTT.

The V call is TRBV5-4, the J call TRBJ2-6; 7 bases match TRBD2. The germline V gene encodes CDR1 SGHNT and CDR2 YYREEE (reference sequence). The CDR3 covers 16 residues. The V gene end was trimmed by 0 bases and the J gene end by 0 bases; junction bases not matched to a gene: 0. The CDR3 loop reads CASSLGTSSGANVLTF. CDR3 bases: TGTGCCAGCAGCTTGGGGACTAGCTCTGGGGCCAACGTCCTGACTTTC.

The chain has TRBV7-9 and TRBJ1-3; a possible D gene is TRBD1 (5 bases). V dropped 5 bases and J dropped 4 bases, with 15 bases sitting between them. The CDR3 length is 15 residues. Germline V lookup: CDR1 SEHNR, CDR2 FQNEAQ (reference sequence). The CDR3 sequence is CASSHDRSLGNTIYF. CDR3 nucleotide sequence: TGTGCCAGCAGCCACGACAGAAGTCTCGGAAACACCATATATTTT.

This CDR3 reads CASSSPVLGLGTDTQYF. The CDR3 nucleotides read TGTGCCAGCAGTTCCCCCGTGCTGGGACTAGGCACAGATACGCAGTATTTT. The J gene is TRBJ2-3, the V gene TRBV7-9; the match to TRBD2 covers 8 bases. Germline lookup yields CDR1 SEHNR and CDR2 FQNEAQ (reference sequence). This CDR3 contains 17 residues. Trimming removed 6 bases from V and 1 base from J; junction bases left unmatched: 12.

This clone was recorded a few times. The chain joins TRBV14 to TRBJ2-7; no clear D. The germline V gene encodes CDR1 SGHDN and CDR2 FVKESK. The V and J ends lost 0 bases and 6 bases respectively, with 12 bases between them. The CDR3 contains 14 residues. CDR3 coding DNA: TGTGCCAGCAGCCAAGACTTTGTAAGCTCCGAGCAGTACTTC. Translating gives CASSQDFVSSEQYF. The full variable domain, with the rest looked up from reference TRBV14 and TRBJ2-7, is EAGVTQFPSHSVIEKGQTVTLRCDPISGHDNLYWYRRVMGKEIKFLLHFVKESKQDESGMPNNRFLAERTGGTYSTLKVQPAELEDSGVYFCASSQDFVSSEQYFGPGTRLTVT.

This clone occurred a few times. This chain joins TRBV5-1 and TRBJ1-5, with 8 bases lining up with TRBD1. Looked up from germline, CDR1 is SGHRS and CDR2 is YFSETQ. The CDR3 is made up of 14 amino acids. V lost 5 bases to trimming and J lost 5 bases; unmatched junction nucleotides: 6. CDR3 loop: CASSHGQGDQPQHF. The CDR3 DNA reads as TGCGCCAGCAGTCACGGACAGGGTGATCAGCCCCAGCATTTT.

The rearrangement joins TRBV7-8 to TRBJ1-2; TRBD1 agrees at 7 bases. With V trimmed by 5 bases and J by 0 bases, 6 bases remained unmatched. Looked up from germline, CDR1 is SGHVS and CDR2 is FQNEAQ. The CDR3 has 15 residues. In DNA form, the CDR3 reads TGTGCCAGCAGCCCAACACAGGGGACTAACTATGGCTACACCTTC. Protein product: CASSPTQGTNYGYTF. The full variable domain, its missing parts supplied by reference TRBV7-8 and TRBJ1-2, is GAGVSQSPRYKVAKRGQDVALRCDPISGHVSLFWYQQALGQGPEFLTYFQNEAQLDKSGLPSDRFFAERPEGSVSTLKIQRTQQEDSAVYLCASSPTQGTNYGYTFGSGTRLTVV.

The CDR3 protein is CASRTGTGGWGNQPQHF. Here the CDR3 DNA reads TGTGCCAGCAGGACCGGGACAGGGGGATGGGGCAATCAGCCCCAGCATTTT. The chain is built from TRBV5-8 and TRBJ1-5; 11 nucleotides agree with TRBD1. V lost 5 bases and J lost 2; bases outside the gene matches: 9. The CDR3 runs to 17 residues. From germline, CDR1 is SGHTS and CDR2 YDEGEE.

The chain uses TRBV12-3 or TRBV12-4 and TRBJ1-3, with 8 bases lining up with TRBD1. The CDR3 totals 13 residues. Germline trimming cut 3 bases from V and 7 bases from J; bases unmatched to any gene: 2. This chain's CDR3 is CASSFGTGNTIYF. CDR3 nucleotide sequence: TGTGCCAGCAGTTTCGGGACAGGCAACACCATATATTTT.

This clone was detected only a few times. This chain joins TRBV9 and TRBJ1-3; maybe TRBD1 (5 bases). The germline gives CDR1 SGDLS, CDR2 YYNGEE. This CDR3 has 15 amino acids. V shed 4 bases and J shed 2 bases, with 13 bases lying between them. CDR3 protein: CASSPRLGAGNTIYF. The CDR3 DNA reads TGTGCCAGCAGCCCCCGCCTAGGGGCTGGAAACACCATATATTTT.

V and J are TRBV6-6 and TRBJ1-1; 8 nucleotides line up with TRBD1. The J segment lost 1 base and the V segment lost 6 bases, leaving 4 bases of the junction unmatched. This CDR3 region has 14 residues. Germline CDR1 MNHNY, CDR2 SVGAGI (reference sequence). CDR3 nucleotide sequence: TGTGCCAGCAGGACAGGGGTTTCGAACACTGAAGCTTTCTTT. As protein: CASRTGVSNTEAFF.

The chain uses TRBV18 and TRBJ1-3, with D unresolved. The CDR3 consists of 16 residues. Per the germline V gene, CDR1 is KGHSH and CDR2 is LQKENI. With 2 bases removed from V and 0 bases from J, the gap between germline ends came to 11 bases. Here the CDR3 DNA reads TGTGCCAGCTCACCAGTCACAGCCAACTCTGGAAACACCATATATTTT. It specifies CASSPVTANSGNTIYF.

The CDR3 nucleotides are TGTGCCAGCAGCCAAGATCACGGGTCCAATGGCTACACCTTC. Its protein is CASSQDHGSNGYTF. The gene calls are TRBV3-1 (or the pseudogene TRBV3-2) and TRBJ1-2; no clear D gene. V was clipped by 0 bases and J by 6 bases, with 11 bases between them. The CDR3 is 14 amino acids. The germline V gene has CDR1 LGHDT and CDR2 YNNKEL (reference sequence).

The chain recombines TRBV28 with TRBJ1-5, with 8 bases identical to TRBD1. CDR3 length: 16 residues. Germline CDR1 reads MDHEN; CDR2 reads SYDVKM. After removal of 3 bases from V and 7 bases from J, the junction contained 11 bases not matched to a gene. The CDR3 loop is CASSLGNRGKGQPQHF. CDR3 DNA: TGTGCCAGCAGTTTGGGGAACAGGGGGAAAGGACAGCCCCAGCATTTT.

V usage is TRBV29-1 and J usage is TRBJ1-1, with TRBD1 matching 12 bases. V lost 7 bases and J lost 6; bases outside the gene matches: 3. Per germline, CDR1 SQVTM and CDR2 ANQGSEA. The CDR3 is 12 amino acids. As DNA, the CDR3 is TGCAGCGGGGACAGGGGGCTGGCTGAAGCTTTCTTT. Its translation is CSGDRGLAEAFF.